This section outlines one T cell receptor beta chain sequence together with its context. Time point here: sample taken at primary tumor resection. Whole RNA was taken from tumor, nontumor lung or frozen PBMC; it was then sequenced unsorted. A total of over 70 untreated early-stage non-small cell lung cancer patients served as donors. The data stem from a study of spatial heterogeneity in lung cancer. Study summary: The average count in raw reads for each unique TCR and UMI combination exceeded 9.5 appearances.

Looked up from germline, CDR1 is SNHLY and CDR2 is FYNNEI. The CDR3 loop spans 14 amino acids. The trim removed 4 bases at V and 4 bases at J, leaving 3 bases unmatched. MiXCR was run by TCRdb on the 5' RACE reads, yielding one entry per CDR3 protein. The data contain 50,000 to 65,000 distinct CDR3 sequences, about 8% of them seen just once; the ten biggest clones take up over 13%. The clonotype was recovered from a female donor with early-stage non-small cell lung cancer. The sequenced sample was PBMCs, obtained at surgery. The chain joins TRBV2 to TRBJ1-2; 10 bases are shared with TRBD1. CDR3 in DNA: TGTGCCAGCAGTGGAGACAGGGGGCTCTATGGCTACACCTTC. It codes for CASSGDRGLYGYTF.